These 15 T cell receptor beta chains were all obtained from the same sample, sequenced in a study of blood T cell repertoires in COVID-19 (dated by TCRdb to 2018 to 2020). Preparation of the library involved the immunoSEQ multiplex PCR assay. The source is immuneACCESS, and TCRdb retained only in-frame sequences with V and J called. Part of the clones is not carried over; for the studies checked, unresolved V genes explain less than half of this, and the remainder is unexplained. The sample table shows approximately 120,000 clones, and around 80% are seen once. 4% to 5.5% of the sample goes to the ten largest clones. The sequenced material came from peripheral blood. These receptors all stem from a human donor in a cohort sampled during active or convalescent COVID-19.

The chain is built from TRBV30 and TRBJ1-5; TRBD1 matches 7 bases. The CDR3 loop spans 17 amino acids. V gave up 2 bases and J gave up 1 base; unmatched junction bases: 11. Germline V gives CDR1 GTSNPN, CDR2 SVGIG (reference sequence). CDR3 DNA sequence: TGTGCCTGGAGTTCTAGAGGGGGACAGCGAAGCAATCAGCCCCAGCATTTT. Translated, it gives CAWSSRGGQRSNQPQHF.

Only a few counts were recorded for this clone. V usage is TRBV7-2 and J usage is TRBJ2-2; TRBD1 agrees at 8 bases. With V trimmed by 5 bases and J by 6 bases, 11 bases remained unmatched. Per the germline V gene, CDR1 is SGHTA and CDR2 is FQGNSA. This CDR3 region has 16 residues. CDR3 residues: CASSRAGQGRAGELFF. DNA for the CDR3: TGTGCCAGCAGCAGAGCCGGACAGGGCAGAGCCGGGGAGCTGTTTTTT.

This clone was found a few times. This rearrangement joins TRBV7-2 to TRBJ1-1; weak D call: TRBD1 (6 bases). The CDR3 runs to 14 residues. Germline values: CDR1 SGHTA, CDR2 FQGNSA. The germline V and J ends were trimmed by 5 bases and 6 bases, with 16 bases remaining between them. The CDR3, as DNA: TGTGCCAGCAGCCCACAGGGTAATACAGCTGAAGCTTTCTTT. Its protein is CASSPQGNTAEAFF.

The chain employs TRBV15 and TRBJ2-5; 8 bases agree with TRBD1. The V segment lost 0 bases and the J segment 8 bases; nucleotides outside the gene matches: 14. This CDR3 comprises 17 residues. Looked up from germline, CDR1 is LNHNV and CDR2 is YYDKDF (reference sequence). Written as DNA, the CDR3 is TGTGCCACCAGCAGAGATTCCGACAGGGGAGTCGGGAAAACCCAGTACTTC. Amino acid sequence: CATSRDSDRGVGKTQYF.

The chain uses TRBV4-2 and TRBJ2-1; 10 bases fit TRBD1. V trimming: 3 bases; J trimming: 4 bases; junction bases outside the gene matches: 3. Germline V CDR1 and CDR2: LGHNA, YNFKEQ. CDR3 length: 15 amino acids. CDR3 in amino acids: CASSHRDRGYNEQFF. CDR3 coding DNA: TGTGCCAGCAGCCACCGGGACAGGGGATACAATGAGCAGTTCTTC.

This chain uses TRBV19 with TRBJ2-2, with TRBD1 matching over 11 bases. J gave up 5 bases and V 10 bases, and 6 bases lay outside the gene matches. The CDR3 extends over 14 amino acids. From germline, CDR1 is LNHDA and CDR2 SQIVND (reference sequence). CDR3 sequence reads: CAIKGQGGTGELFF. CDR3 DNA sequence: TGTGCCATTAAGGGACAGGGGGGGACCGGGGAGCTGTTTTTT.

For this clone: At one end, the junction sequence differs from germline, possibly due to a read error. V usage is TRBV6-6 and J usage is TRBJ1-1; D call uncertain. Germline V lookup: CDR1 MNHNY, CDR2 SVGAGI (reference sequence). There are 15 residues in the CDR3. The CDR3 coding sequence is TGTGCCAGCAGTGACTCGCGGGGAATGAACACTGAAGCTTTCTTT. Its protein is CASSDSRGMNTEAFF.

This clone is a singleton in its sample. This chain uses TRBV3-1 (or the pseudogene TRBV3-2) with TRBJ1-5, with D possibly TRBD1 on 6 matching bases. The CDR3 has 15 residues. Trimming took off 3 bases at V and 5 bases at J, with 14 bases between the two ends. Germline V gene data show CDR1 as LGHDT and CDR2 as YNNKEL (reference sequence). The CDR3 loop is CASSHGAGAHQPQHF. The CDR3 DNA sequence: TGTGCCAGCAGCCATGGGGCAGGGGCTCATCAGCCCCAGCATTTT.

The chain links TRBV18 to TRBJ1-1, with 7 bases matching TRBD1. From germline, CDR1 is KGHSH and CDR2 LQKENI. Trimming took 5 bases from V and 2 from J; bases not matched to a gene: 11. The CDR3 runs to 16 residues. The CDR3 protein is CASSSGQQNVNTEAFF. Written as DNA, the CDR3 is TGTGCCAGCTCATCGGGACAGCAGAACGTAAACACTGAAGCTTTCTTT.

The CDR3 DNA follows: TGTGCCAGCAGCCAAGGGTCCGGGGGGAGGCTGGGGACCCAGTACTTC. It is translated as CASSQGSGGRLGTQYF. This rearrangement joins TRBV3-1 (or the pseudogene TRBV3-2) to TRBJ2-5, with 7 bases lining up with TRBD2. The V and J ends lost 1 base and 7 bases, in that order; junction bases with no gene match: 12. This CDR3 is 16 amino acids long. CDR1 is LGHDT and CDR2 is YNNKEL in the germline V gene (reference sequence).

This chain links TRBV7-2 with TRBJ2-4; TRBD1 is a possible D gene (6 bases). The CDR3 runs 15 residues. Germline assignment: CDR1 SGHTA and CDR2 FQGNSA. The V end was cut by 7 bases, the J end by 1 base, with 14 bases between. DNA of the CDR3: TGTGCCAGCACCCTACAGGGATTGGCCAAAAACATTCAGTACTTC. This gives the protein CASTLQGLAKNIQYF.

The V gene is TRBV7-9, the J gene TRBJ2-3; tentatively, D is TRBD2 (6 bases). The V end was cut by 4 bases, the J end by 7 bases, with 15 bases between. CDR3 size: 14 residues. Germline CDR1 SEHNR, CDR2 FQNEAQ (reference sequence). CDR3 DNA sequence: TGTGCCAGCAGCTCGGGACTCCCCGGGAATACGCAGTATTTT. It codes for CASSSGLPGNTQYF.

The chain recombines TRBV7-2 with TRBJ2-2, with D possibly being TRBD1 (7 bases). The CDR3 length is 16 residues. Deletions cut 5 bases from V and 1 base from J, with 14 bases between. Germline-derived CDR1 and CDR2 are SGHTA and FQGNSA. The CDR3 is CASSTRQGGNTGELFF. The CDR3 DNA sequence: TGTGCCAGCAGCACCCGACAGGGAGGGAACACCGGGGAGCTGTTTTTT.

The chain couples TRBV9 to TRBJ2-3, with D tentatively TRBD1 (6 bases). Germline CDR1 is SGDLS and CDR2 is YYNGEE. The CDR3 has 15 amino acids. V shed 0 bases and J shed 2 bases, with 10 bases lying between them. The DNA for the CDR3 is TGTGCCAGCAGCGTAGGAGTGGGGGCCACAGATACGCAGTATTTT. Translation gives CASSVGVGATDTQYF.

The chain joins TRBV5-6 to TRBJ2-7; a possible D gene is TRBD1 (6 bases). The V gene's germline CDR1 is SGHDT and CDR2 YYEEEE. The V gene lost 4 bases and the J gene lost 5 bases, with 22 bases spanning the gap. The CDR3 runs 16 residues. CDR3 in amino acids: CASSGFTGTRGDEQYF. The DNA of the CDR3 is TGTGCCAGCAGCGGATTCACAGGGACGAGAGGGGACGAGCAGTACTTC.